Listed below are T cell receptor beta chains from one sample, sequenced in a study of cytomegalovirus exposure and HLA in healthy donors. Using immunoSEQ multiplex PCR, the repertoire was profiled, and TCRdb retains in-frame clones only, with some absent. The table lists under 200,000 clones, over 75% of them singletons. Sequencing input: PBMCs. All receptors derive from a man between 50 and 59 years old in good health and CMV-seropositive. Both conserved end residues are part of each CDR3. A D gene is named only where the DNA matches it firmly. Rows give clone size only sometimes, using once, few, many, or a class for an expanded clone.

v_gene,abundance,len,j_gene,d_gene,CDR3nt,CDR3aa
TRBV19,-,14,TRBJ2-1,TRBD2,TGTGCCAGTAGTATAGCAGCGGGATGGGCTGAGCAGTTCTTC,CASSIAAGWAEQFF
TRBV2,-,17,TRBJ2-1,TRBD2,TGTGCCAGCAGTGAAGGACCCGGGACTAGGGGTATAAGTGAGCAGTTCTTC,CASSEGPGTRGISEQFF
TRBV28,-,13,TRBJ2-3,-,TGTGCCAGCAGTTTTACTGGCACAGATACGCAGTATTTT,CASSFTGTDTQYF
TRBV6-1,-,12,TRBJ2-2,-,TGTGCCAGCAGTTATATAGCGGGGGAGCTGTTTTTT,CASSYIAGELFF
TRBV29-1,-,12,TRBJ1-1,-,TGCAGCGTCAATACTCCAGGGACTGAAGCTTTCTTT,CSVNTPGTEAFF
TRBV14,-,15,TRBJ1-6,-,TGTGCCAGCAGCCAAGAAGGGGCGGTTAATTCACCCCTCCACTTT,CASSQEGAVNSPLHF
TRBV28,-,15,TRBJ1-1,-,TGTGCCAGCAGTCCGACGACACCTGGGAACACTGAAGCTTTCTTT,CASSPTTPGNTEAFF
TRBV7-2,few,14,TRBJ2-5,-,TGTGCCAGCAGCTTAGAACTACCACAAGAGACCCAGTACTTC,CASSLELPQETQYF
TRBV28,-,18,TRBJ1-2,TRBD1,TGTGCCAGCAGTTCACTAAGGGACAGCTCCCGGAGAAACTATGGCTACACCTTC,CASSSLRDSSRRNYGYTF
TRBV6-6,-,15,TRBJ1-2,TRBD1,TGTGCCAGCAGTTACTCGGAGGGACAGGGTATTGGCTACACCTTC,CASSYSEGQGIGYTF
TRBV7-2,-,14,TRBJ2-3,-,TGTGCCAGCAGCTTGACAGCTAGCACAGATACGCAGTATTTT,CASSLTASTDTQYF
TRBV5-4,-,16,TRBJ2-3,-,TGTGCCAGCAGCCCCATGGGGGGGGCTAACACAGATACGCAGTATTTT,CASSPMGGANTDTQYF
TRBV5-8,-,12,TRBJ1-5,-,TGTGCCAGCAGCTTGGACTATCAGCCCCAGCATTTT,CASSLDYQPQHF
TRBV4-1,few,18,TRBJ1-3,TRBD1,TGCGCCAGCAGCCAAGATTCCCCGACAGGGCGTAATGGAAACACCATATATTTT,CASSQDSPTGRNGNTIYF
TRBV5-8,-,13,TRBJ2-2,-,TGTGCCAGCAGCCTGGCAGGGAACGGGGAGCTGTTTTTT,CASSLAGNGELFF
TRBV19,-,18,TRBJ2-3,TRBD2,TGTGCCAGTAGTATAGTCGGCCTAGCGGGGGGCGGAGCAGATACGCAGTATTTT,CASSIVGLAGGGADTQYF
TRBV18,-,14,TRBJ2-5,TRBD2,TGTGCCAGCTCACCCCTAGCGGAACAAGAGACCCAGTACTTC,CASSPLAEQETQYF
TRBV9,-,15,TRBJ1-3,-,TGTGCCAGCAGCCCCCGAGCAGGTACAGGAAACACCATATATTTT,CASSPRAGTGNTIYF
TRBV6-6,-,15,TRBJ1-5,TRBD1,TGTGCCAGCAGTTACTCAGGGGACAGAAATCAGCCCCAGCATTTT,CASSYSGDRNQPQHF
TRBV6-6,-,14,TRBJ1-6,-,TGTGCCAGCGTCGGAGGGGTGGATAATTCACCCCTCCACTTT,CASVGGVDNSPLHF
TRBV9,-,14,TRBJ2-7,TRBD1,TGTGCCAGCAGCGTAGGGACAGGGACCTACGAGCAGTACTTC,CASSVGTGTYEQYF
TRBV2,-,15,TRBJ2-2,-,TGTGCCAGCAGTGAGTTACTAGCACAGACCGGGGAGCTGTTTTTT,CASSELLAQTGELFF
TRBV18,-,16,TRBJ1-4,TRBD1,TGTGCCAGCTCCCTCCGACAGGGGGCCATTAATGAAAAACTGTTTTTT,CASSLRQGAINEKLFF
TRBV7-2,once,14,TRBJ1-5,TRBD1,TGTGCCAGCAGCTCGGGACAGCCCGGGAAGCCCCAGCATTTT,CASSSGQPGKPQHF
TRBV16,-,17,TRBJ1-2,-,TGTGCCAGCAGCCCTAGGGGGAAAGGGAACACGAACTATGGCTACACCTTC,CASSPRGKGNTNYGYTF
TRBV9,-,16,TRBJ2-2,-,TGTGCCAGCAGCGCCCACACAGGGACGAACACCGGGGAGCTGTTTTTT,CASSAHTGTNTGELFF
TRBV5-1,few,17,TRBJ1-6,TRBD1,TGCGCCAGCAGCCCTACTCCCGGACAGGGGGCTGATTCACCCCTCCACTTT,CASSPTPGQGADSPLHF
TRBV2,few,13,TRBJ1-5,-,TGTGCCAGCACGGACAGCTATTATCAGCCCCAGCATTTT,CASTDSYYQPQHF
TRBV6-5,-,13,TRBJ1-4,-,TGTGCCAGCAGTTACTCCTCTACTGAAAAACTGTTTTTT,CASSYSSTEKLFF
TRBV30,-,14,TRBJ1-5,-,TGTGCCTGGACTCCTTGGGCGGGGGATCAGCCCCAGCATTTT,CAWTPWAGDQPQHF
TRBV6-5,-,11,TRBJ2-2,-,TGTGCCAGCAGTTTAACCGGGGAGCTGTTTTTT,CASSLTGELFF
TRBV11-3,-,14,TRBJ2-6,-,TGTGCCAGCAGCCGGACTGCTGGGGCCAACGTCCTGACTTTC,CASSRTAGANVLTF
TRBV5-4,-,16,TRBJ2-3,-,TGTGCCAGCAGCTTGGGATTTATCCAGGGCACAGATACGCAGTATTTT,CASSLGFIQGTDTQYF
TRBV21-1,-,18,TRBJ2-3,-,TGTGCCAGCAGGGGGAGATGGGCGGGGGGACTACTCACAGATACGCAGTATTTT,CASRGRWAGGLLTDTQYF
TRBV19,-,16,TRBJ2-7,-,TGTGCCAGTAGTATAGGCGGCACACCCAGCTCCTACGAGCAGTACTTC,CASSIGGTPSSYEQYF
TRBV6-1,few,15,TRBJ2-3,TRBD2,TGTGCCAGCAGTCGACTAGCGGGGGGCCAAGATACGCAGTATTTT,CASSRLAGGQDTQYF
TRBV7-2,-,16,TRBJ2-2,-,TGTGCCAGCAGCCCTGCTTTGGGGGGATACACCGGGGAGCTGTTTTTT,CASSPALGGYTGELFF
TRBV5-6,-,15,TRBJ2-2,TRBD1,TGTGCCAGCAGCTTTGGGACAGGGTACACCGGGGAGCTGTTTTTT,CASSFGTGYTGELFF
TRBV2,-,14,TRBJ2-2,-,TGTGCCAGCGCTAAGGGGGGGGGCACCGGGGAGCTGTTTTTT,CASAKGGGTGELFF
TRBV5-1,-,14,TRBJ2-3,TRBD2,TGCGCCAGCAGCTACGGACTAGCCCCAGATACGCAGTATTTT,CASSYGLAPDTQYF
TRBV28,-,16,TRBJ2-3,TRBD2,TGTGCCAGCAGTCCGCTACTAGCGGGGGATGCAGATACGCAGTATTTT,CASSPLLAGDADTQYF